These 17 T cell receptor beta chains were sequenced from one sample in a study of T-cell memory formation after mild COVID-19. One entry per CDR3 protein, called by TCRdb with MiXCR from the 5' RACE reads. The data contain 450,000 to 650,000 distinct CDR3 sequences, roughly 17% of them singletons. The sequencing input was PBMCs or a T cell subset sorted from them (not recorded which). The receptors stem from an adult woman who had mild COVID-19 (a few samples of this study predate the infection). Cell type and time point are not known.

This clonotype was detected many times. For the CDR3, the DNA is TGTGCCAGCAGTCCCCGACAGGGCCTACTCTCCTACGAGCAGTACTTC. Residues: CASSPRQGLLSYEQYF. The J gene is TRBJ2-7, the V gene TRBV12-3 or TRBV12-4, with 7 bases matching TRBD1. This CDR3 comprises 16 residues. The J segment lost 0 bases and the V segment lost 5 bases, leaving 10 bases of the junction unmatched.

This clonotype has just a few counts. The chain employs TRBV27 and TRBJ1-6; TRBD1 is a possible D gene (6 bases). The germline V gene has CDR1 MNHEY and CDR2 SMNVEV (reference sequence). The CDR3 sequence is 17 residues long. The V end lost 5 bases, the J end lost 4 bases, and 18 bases lay between the germline ends. The CDR3 nucleotides read TGTGCCAGCAGTGTGTCCCCCCGACAGGAGTATAATTCACCCCTCCACTTT. This gives the protein CASSVSPRQEYNSPLHF.

The rearrangement uses TRBV15 and TRBJ2-5, with D perhaps TRBD1 or TRBD2 (7 bases each). From germline, CDR1 is LNHNV and CDR2 YYDKDF (reference sequence). V was shortened by 2 bases and J by 5 bases, with 15 bases between the two germline ends. CDR3 length: 15 residues. The CDR3: CATSRSTGEGETQYF. The CDR3 region has the DNA TGTGCCACCAGCAGATCAACAGGGGAGGGGGAGACCCAGTACTTC.

The CDR3 DNA reads TGTGCCAGCAGCTCGGTGGTGGGAGAGCAGTACTTC. It codes for CASSSVVGEQYF. V gene TRBV7-9 combines with J gene TRBJ2-7; no definite D call. CDR3 length: 12 amino acids. Germline CDR1 reads SEHNR; CDR2 reads FQNEAQ (reference sequence). V lost 4 bases to trimming and J lost 7 bases, with 11 bases between them.

The V call is TRBV12-3 or TRBV12-4, the J call TRBJ2-7; TRBD2 might be the D (6 bases). The CDR3 extends over 15 amino acids. The germline V and J ends were trimmed by 4 bases and 1 base, with 14 bases remaining between them. CDR3 in DNA: TGTGCCAGCAGTTCCGCCGGGAGCGGTTCCTACGAGCAGTACTTC. Its protein product is CASSSAGSGSYEQYF.

CDR3 sequence: CASRPFRVAYEQYF. The CDR3 DNA follows: TGTGCCAGCAGACCCTTCAGAGTGGCCTACGAGCAGTACTTC. The chain links TRBV12-3 or TRBV12-4 to TRBJ2-7; D gene uncertain. Between the trimmed V and J ends, which lost 6 bases and 2 bases, there was a span of 14 bases. The CDR3 has 14 residues.

In its sample, this clonotype was seen a few times. The rearrangement joins TRBV6-6 to TRBJ1-2, with 9 bases fitting TRBD1. In germline, CDR1 is MNHNY, CDR2 SVGAGI (reference sequence). Germline trimming cut 7 bases from V and 7 bases from J; bases unmatched to any gene: 7. The CDR3 is 13 residues long. CDR3 sequence: CASTDRGWSGYTF. DNA of the CDR3: TGTGCCAGCACCGACAGGGGGTGGTCTGGCTACACCTTC.

The rearrangement joins TRBV2 to TRBJ1-2, with TRBD1 as a possible D gene (5 bases). Per the germline V gene, CDR1 is SNHLY and CDR2 is FYNNEI. The germline V and J ends were trimmed by 8 bases and 9 bases, with 25 bases remaining between them. The CDR3 sequence is 15 residues long. The CDR3 nucleotides read TGTGCCAGCGAACTCCAGGGACTTGCTCGGGCTAGCTACACCTTC. It yields the protein CASELQGLARASYTF.

There are a few counts of this clonotype. The genes are TRBV7-9 and TRBJ2-5; the D gene is possibly TRBD1 (7 bases). The CDR3 runs to 14 residues. In germline, CDR1 is SEHNR, CDR2 FQNEAQ (reference sequence). The V end was cut by 5 bases, the J end by 2 bases, with 12 bases between. The CDR3 bases are TGTGCCAGCAGCCAGACAGGGACTCAAGAGACCCAGTACTTC. Encoded protein: CASSQTGTQETQYF. Together with reference TRBV7-9 and TRBJ2-5, the CDR3 gives the full variable domain: DTGVSQNPRHKITKRGQNVTFRCDPISEHNRLYWYRQTLGQGPEFLTYFQNEAQLEKSRLLSDRFSAERPKGSFSTLEIQRTEQGDSAMYLCASSQTGTQETQYFGPGTRLLVL.

This clonotype was detected a few times. This chain joins TRBV7-3 and TRBJ1-1; D is unresolved. Trimming took off 4 bases at V and 1 base at J, with 13 bases between the two ends. The CDR3 is made up of 15 amino acids. Germline CDR1 reads SGHTA; CDR2 reads FQGTGA. The CDR3, as DNA: TGTGCCAGCAGCTCCCTGGGCTCCTCGAACACTGAAGCTTTCTTT. This gives the protein CASSSLGSSNTEAFF.

The sample holds a few counts of this clonotype. The chain joins TRBV19 to TRBJ2-5, with TRBD1 matching over 11 bases. The V gene's germline CDR1 is LNHDA and CDR2 SQIVND (reference sequence). The CDR3 is 15 residues long. Trimming cost V 5 bases and J 5 bases; bases outside gene matches: 7. CDR3 protein: CASSGTGGFRETQYF. CDR3 in DNA: TGTGCCAGTAGTGGGACAGGGGGATTCCGGGAGACCCAGTACTTC.

This clonotype has ten or more counts. The chain is built from TRBV5-1 and TRBJ2-7; D possibly matches TRBD1 or TRBD2 (5 bases each). The CDR3 sequence is 13 residues long. Germline V gene lookup returns CDR1 SGHRS and CDR2 YFSETQ. V was shortened by 3 bases and J by 2 bases, with 9 bases between the two germline ends. CDR3 nucleotide sequence: TGCGCCAGCAGCTGGGACCTAGCCTACGAGCAGTACTTC. Its translation is CASSWDLAYEQYF.

The V call is TRBV4-1, the J call TRBJ2-2; D not resolved. Germline CDR1 and CDR2: MGHRA and YSYEKL. This CDR3 is built from 16 residues. V was trimmed by 0 bases and J by 4 bases, leaving 12 bases between them. CDR3 loop: CASSQDNRPVTGELFF. The DNA of the CDR3 is TGCGCCAGCAGCCAAGATAACCGCCCGGTCACCGGGGAGCTGTTTTTT.

The gene calls are TRBV7-9 and TRBJ2-1; the D gene is possibly TRBD1 (5 bases). This CDR3 comprises 17 residues. V lost 4 bases to trimming and J lost 0 bases, with 16 bases between them. Germline CDR1 reads SEHNR; CDR2 reads FQNEAQ (reference sequence). In DNA form, the CDR3 reads TGTGCCAGCAGCTCCCCCGTGGGGCCGAGCTCCTACAATGAGCAGTTCTTC. Protein sequence: CASSSPVGPSSYNEQFF.

This clonotype was observed a few times. The rearrangement uses TRBV6-5 and TRBJ2-1; TRBD2 aligns across 10 bases. V lost 1 base, J lost 3 bases, and 3 bases stayed unmatched. CDR1 is MNHEY, CDR2 SVGAGI, per germline. The CDR3 consists of 16 residues. The CDR3 nucleotides are TGTGCCAGCAGTTACTTAGCGGGAGGCTACTACAATGAGCAGTTCTTC. Protein product: CASSYLAGGYYNEQFF.

The chain carries TRBV7-9 and TRBJ2-1, with 16 bases lining up with TRBD2. The V segment lost 5 bases and the J segment 8 bases; nucleotides outside the gene matches: 12. This CDR3 spans 18 amino acids. From germline, CDR1 is SEHNR and CDR2 FQNEAQ (reference sequence). The CDR3 coding sequence is TGTGCCAGCAGCCCCCCCGCCGGGACTAGCGGGAGGGGTGATGAGCAGTTCTTC. It codes for CASSPPAGTSGRGDEQFF.

A few counts support this clonotype. The chain recombines TRBV11-3 with TRBJ2-1, with 7 bases identical to TRBD2. V dropped 4 bases and J dropped 2; count of bases not matched to a gene: 20. CDR1 and CDR2 (germline): SGHNT, YENEEA. CDR3 length: 20 residues. The CDR3 nucleotides are TGTGCCAGCAGCTACGAGTTAGCGGGTCTACCCCTACCTACCTACAATGAGCAGTTCTTC. Translating gives CASSYELAGLPLPTYNEQFF. Complete variable domain (other parts from reference TRBV11-3 and TRBJ2-1): EAGVVQSPRYKIIEKKQPVAFWCNPISGHNTLYWYLQNLGQGPELLIRYENEEAVDDSQLPKDRFSAERLKGVDSTLKIQPAELGDSAVYLCASSYELAGLPLPTYNEQFFGPGTRLTVL.